This passage covers 21 T cell receptor beta chains from one sample sequenced in a study of cytomegalovirus exposure and HLA in healthy donors. PCR employed 60 Vbeta and 13 Jbeta primers. TCRdb's copy holds only in-frame clones and misses some; the assay was immunoSEQ multiplex PCR. The profile shows more than 150,000 clones, roughly 80% of them singletons. The source material was PBMCs. These receptors came from a man between 40 and 49 years old in good health and CMV-seropositive.

The genes are TRBV9 and TRBJ2-3; no firm D call. The length of the CDR3 is 13 residues. Trimming shortened V by 4 bases and J by 1 base, and 7 bases separated the two germline ends. The germline V gene encodes CDR1 SGDLS and CDR2 YYNGEE. The CDR3 loop reads CASSLEGTDTQYF. The CDR3 DNA sequence: TGTGCCAGCAGCCTCGAGGGCACAGATACGCAGTATTTT.

The rearrangement uses TRBV6-5 and TRBJ2-5; 10 nucleotides match TRBD1. Germline V gives CDR1 MNHEY, CDR2 SVGAGI. Losses at the gene ends were 4 bases for V and 5 bases for J; bases not matched to a gene: 7. The CDR3 length is 15 residues. The CDR3 sequence: CASSLYPDRGETQYF. The CDR3 DNA reads TGTGCCAGCAGTTTGTATCCGGACAGGGGGGAGACCCAGTACTTC.

This chain connects TRBV18 to TRBJ2-3; a weak D match, TRBD1 (5 bases). Germline CDR1 reads KGHSH; CDR2 reads LQKENI. V lost 3 bases and J lost 6, with 22 bases in between. The CDR3 is 17 amino acids. DNA for the CDR3: TGTGCCAGCTCACCCCCGGAACGGTTCCAGGGCCCTGATACGCAGTATTTT. The encoded protein is CASSPPERFQGPDTQYF. Supplemented by reference TRBV18 and TRBJ2-3, the full variable domain reads NAGVMQNPRHLVRRRGQEARLRCSPMKGHSHVYWYRQLPEEGLKFMVYLQKENIIDESGMPKERFSAEFPKEGPSILRIQQVVRGDSAAYFCASSPPERFQGPDTQYFGPGTRLTVL.

The V call is TRBV27, the J call TRBJ1-2; TRBD1 matches at 7 bases. CDR1 and CDR2 from the germline V gene are MNHEY and SMNVEV (reference sequence). CDR3 size: 14 residues. V lost 0 bases to trimming and J lost 2 bases; unmatched junction nucleotides: 0. DNA for the CDR3: TGTGCCAGCAGTTTATCGACAGGGAACTATGGCTACACCTTC. Amino acids: CASSLSTGNYGYTF.

V usage is TRBV11-1 and J usage is TRBJ2-3; D is unresolved. V was pared by 6 bases and J by 6 bases, with 4 bases between. This CDR3 has 10 residues. The germline CDR1 and CDR2 sequences are SGHAT and FQDESV (reference sequence). CDR3 sequence: CASSADTQYF. CDR3 DNA sequence: TGTGCCAGCAGTGCGGATACGCAGTATTTT. Full variable domain (outside the CDR3, taken from reference TRBV11-1 and TRBJ2-3): EAEVAQSPRYKITEKSQAVAFWCDPISGHATLYWYRQILGQGPELLVQFQDESVVDDSQLPKDRFSAERLKGVDSTLKIQPAELGDSAMYLCASSADTQYFGPGTRLTVL.

CDR3 sequence reads: CASSLGVTGTPLHF. The CDR3 bases are TGTGCCAGCAGCTTGGGGGTGACGGGAACACCCCTCCACTTT. The chain couples TRBV5-4 to TRBJ1-6; D uncertain. Germline CDR1 and CDR2: SGHNT and YYREEE (reference sequence). Trimming stripped 0 bases from V and 11 bases from J, with 12 bases between. The CDR3 contains 14 residues.

DNA of the CDR3: TGTGCCAGCAGCTTAGATTTAGGACAGCCCACAGATACGCAGTATTTT. The encoded protein is CASSLDLGQPTDTQYF. The V and J genes are TRBV11-2 and TRBJ2-3; perhaps TRBD1 as D (6 bases). This CDR3 contains 16 residues. V gave up 0 bases and J gave up 2 bases, with 12 bases separating them. Germline V gene data show CDR1 as SGHAT and CDR2 as FQNNGV.

V gene TRBV4-3 combines with J gene TRBJ2-1, with 7 bases lining up with TRBD1. Germline CDR1 reads LGHNA; CDR2 reads YSLEER. After removal of 2 bases from V and 3 bases from J, the junction contained 4 bases not matched to a gene. The CDR3 contains 15 residues. This CDR3 is CASSQSRDSYNEQFF. For the CDR3, the DNA is TGCGCCAGCAGCCAATCCCGGGACAGCTACAATGAGCAGTTCTTC.

The chain joins TRBV4-3 to TRBJ2-3; D gene unclear. The germline CDR1 and CDR2 sequences are LGHNA and YSLEER. This CDR3 comprises 15 residues. Deletions cut 0 bases from V and 4 bases from J, with 11 bases between. CDR3 region: CASSQDLVNADTQYF. CDR3 sequence (DNA): TGCGCCAGCAGCCAAGATCTAGTAAACGCAGATACGCAGTATTTT.

Details on this clone: Sequence at one end of the junction differs from germline and may be a read error. This chain uses TRBV18 with TRBJ2-7; D is unclear. The CDR3 has 14 residues. Germline V gene data show CDR1 as KGHSH and CDR2 as LQKENI. The CDR3 here is CASPPPQARYEQYF. DNA of the CDR3: TGTGCCAGCCCACCCCCGCAGGCTCGCTACGAGCAGTACTTC.

The chain employs TRBV30 and TRBJ2-1; TRBD2 aligns across 7 bases. The CDR3 length is 14 residues. Unmatched junction bases numbered 10, after V lost 5 bases and J lost 6 bases. The germline V gene has CDR1 GTSNPN and CDR2 SVGIG (reference sequence). The CDR3 here is CAWHPASGSNEQFF. The DNA of the CDR3 is TGTGCCTGGCACCCGGCTAGCGGATCCAATGAGCAGTTCTTC.

The chain is built from TRBV21-1 and TRBJ1-1. TRBV21-1 counts as a pseudogene. The CDR3 has 14 residues. CDR3 region: CASSKDEPGAEAFF. The CDR3 DNA follows: TGTGCCAGCAGCAAAGATGAACCCGGGGCTGAAGCTTTCTTT.

The rearrangement uses TRBV4-3 and TRBJ2-5; D may be TRBD2 (5 bases). The germline gives CDR1 LGHNA, CDR2 YSLEER. CDR3 size: 17 residues. Deletions cut 0 bases from V and 1 base from J, with 15 bases between. CDR3 sequence reads: CASSQEAVAGLQETQYF. Here the CDR3 DNA reads TGCGCCAGCAGCCAAGAAGCAGTGGCGGGCCTCCAAGAGACCCAGTACTTC.

The chain is built from TRBV7-9 and TRBJ2-1; D may be TRBD1 (6 bases). V lost 5 bases and J lost 7, with 24 bases in between. The CDR3 is 17 amino acids. CDR1 and CDR2 from the germline V gene are SEHNR and FQNEAQ (reference sequence). For the CDR3, the DNA is TGTGCCAGCAGCCCACACTTAAGCGACAGGACCGGGAATGAGCAGTTCTTC. Its translation is CASSPHLSDRTGNEQFF.

This chain connects TRBV11-3 to TRBJ2-5; 9 positions match TRBD2. CDR1 is SGHNT and CDR2 is YENEEA in the germline V gene. V dropped 1 base and J dropped 3; count of bases not matched to a gene: 3. This CDR3 is 15 amino acids long. The CDR3 here is CASSLGLAVEETQYF. The CDR3 DNA is TGTGCCAGCAGCTTAGGACTAGCGGTGGAAGAGACCCAGTACTTC. Full variable domain (remainder filled in from reference TRBV11-3 and TRBJ2-5): EAGVVQSPRYKIIEKKQPVAFWCNPISGHNTLYWYLQNLGQGPELLIRYENEEAVDDSQLPKDRFSAERLKGVDSTLKIQPAELGDSAVYLCASSLGLAVEETQYFGPGTRLLVL.

This rearrangement joins TRBV5-6 to TRBJ1-6; D is ambiguous. The CDR3 length is 16 residues. Germline values: CDR1 SGHDT, CDR2 YYEEEE. Trimming shortened V by 4 bases and J by 3 bases, and 14 bases separated the two germline ends. The CDR3 nucleotides are TGTGCCAGCAGCCCTCGAGGGATTCTCTATAATTCACCCCTCCACTTT. This encodes CASSPRGILYNSPLHF.

The V and J genes are TRBV7-9 and TRBJ2-1, with D unclear. This CDR3 comprises 15 residues. V was cut by 1 base and J by 3 bases, with 10 bases left in between. The germline V gene has CDR1 SEHNR and CDR2 FQNEAQ (reference sequence). The chain's CDR3 is CASSLGIGVYNEQFF. CDR3 DNA: TGTGCCAGCAGCTTAGGAATAGGAGTCTACAATGAGCAGTTCTTC.

The chain combines TRBV4-2 with TRBJ2-3; the match to TRBD2 covers 11 bases. CDR1 and CDR2 (germline): LGHNA, YNFKEQ. This CDR3 is 18 amino acids long. V shed 2 bases, J shed 5 bases, and the junction held 12 bases outside the gene matches. CDR3 loop: CASSQKGASGGPGDTQYF. The CDR3 DNA sequence: TGTGCCAGCAGCCAAAAGGGGGCTAGCGGGGGGCCCGGAGATACGCAGTATTTT.

This chain links TRBV6-5 with TRBJ2-2; D gene uncertain. Trimming cost V 4 bases and J 1 base, with 10 bases left between them. Germline CDR1 reads MNHEY; CDR2 reads SVGAGI. The CDR3 runs 15 residues. The CDR3 loop reads CASSLVGLNTGELFF. The CDR3 coding sequence is TGTGCCAGCAGTTTAGTGGGCTTGAACACCGGGGAGCTGTTTTTT.

This sequence joins TRBV6-4 and TRBJ2-6; 8 positions agree with TRBD1. V lost 4 bases, J lost 3 bases, and 5 bases stayed unmatched. The CDR3 spans 16 residues. Germline V CDR1 and CDR2: MRHNA, SNTAGT. The CDR3 here is CASSARTGSGANVLTF. CDR3 nucleotide sequence: TGTGCCAGCAGTGCAAGGACAGGGAGTGGGGCCAACGTCCTGACTTTC.

This chain links TRBV9 with TRBJ1-4; D is possibly TRBD1 (5 bases). The germline V gene has CDR1 SGDLS and CDR2 YYNGEE. Trimming removed 1 base at V and 4 bases at J, with 11 bases between. The CDR3 extends over 15 amino acids. The CDR3 sequence: CASSVSTGRNEKLFF. The DNA of the CDR3 is TGTGCCAGCAGCGTATCTACAGGCCGTAATGAAAAACTGTTTTTT.